This T cell receptor beta chain emerged from a study of patients and donors after allogeneic stem cell transplantation. In its sample, this clonotype was seen many times. This CDR3 has 13 residues. V lost 7 bases and J 4 bases, leaving 13 bases between the germline ends. One entry per CDR3 protein results from TCRdb running MiXCR on the RT-PCR reads. The sample has about 960,000 distinct CDR3 sequences; roughly 18% are singletons. The genes are TRBV12-3 or TRBV12-4 and TRBJ1-1; no clear D gene. Sequenced: blood, either unsorted or a sorted T cell fraction (not recorded which). This sequence was found in a human donor who was either an allogeneic HSCT recipient or a stem cell or donor lymphocyte infusion donor (not recorded which). It is not recorded whose cells these are; they may come from a transplant donor. CDR3 sequence (DNA): TGTGCCAGCATCTTAGCGCGAGGCACTGAAGCTTTCTTT. It specifies CASILARGTEAFF.